This TCR beta chain derives from a study of Ad26.COV2.S vaccination and SARS-CoV-2 variants. Regarding treatment: around 19 received Ad26.COV2.S at low or high dose, single or two shots; about five received placebo; per-sample allocation not given. Samples were taken on day 63 after the first vaccine or placebo injection. Germline loops: CDR1 MNHNY, CDR2 SVGAGI (reference sequence). V lost 4 bases and J lost 5; bases outside the gene matches: 7. There are 15 residues in the CDR3. Method: immunoSEQ multiplex PCR; TCRdb's copy keeps in-frame clones and lacks some. Of 500,000 or so clones in the sample, around nine tenths are singletons; the top ten hold roughly 12%.

The chain has TRBV6-6 and TRBJ2-1; 8 nucleotides align to TRBD1. This receptor was identified in a person between 18 and 59 years old who received the Ad26.COV2.S COVID-19 vaccine or a placebo. The specimen was peripheral blood, collected in a trial of Ad26.COV2.S vaccine versus placebo. CDR3 sequence: CASSLGQVANNEQFF. The DNA for the CDR3 is TGTGCCAGCAGTTTGGGACAGGTGGCAAACAATGAGCAGTTCTTC.